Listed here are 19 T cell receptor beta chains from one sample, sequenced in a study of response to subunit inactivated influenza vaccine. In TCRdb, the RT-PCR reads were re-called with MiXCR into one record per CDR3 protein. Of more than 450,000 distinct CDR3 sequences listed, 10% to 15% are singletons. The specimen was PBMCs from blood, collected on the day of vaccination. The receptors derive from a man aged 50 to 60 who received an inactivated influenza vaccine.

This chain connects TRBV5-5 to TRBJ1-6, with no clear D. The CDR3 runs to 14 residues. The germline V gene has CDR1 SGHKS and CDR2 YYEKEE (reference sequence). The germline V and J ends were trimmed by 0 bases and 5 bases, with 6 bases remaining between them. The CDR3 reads CASSLGPDNSPLHF. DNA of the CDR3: TGTGCCAGCAGCTTGGGGCCAGATAATTCACCCCTCCACTTT.

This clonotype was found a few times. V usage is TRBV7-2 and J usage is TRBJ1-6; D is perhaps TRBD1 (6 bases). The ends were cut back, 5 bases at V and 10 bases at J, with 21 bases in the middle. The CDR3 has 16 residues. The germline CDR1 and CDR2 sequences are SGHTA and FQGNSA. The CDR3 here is CASSQGGAGLDSPLHF. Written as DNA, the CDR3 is TGTGCCAGCAGCCAAGGGGGGGCCGGCTTGGACTCACCCCTCCACTTT.

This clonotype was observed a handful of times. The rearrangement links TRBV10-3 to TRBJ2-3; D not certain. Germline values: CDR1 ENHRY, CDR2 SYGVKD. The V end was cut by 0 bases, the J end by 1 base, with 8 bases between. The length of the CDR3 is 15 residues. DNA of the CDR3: TGTGCCATCAGTGAGTCCGCGGACCGCACAGATACGCAGTATTTT. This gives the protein CAISESADRTDTQYF.

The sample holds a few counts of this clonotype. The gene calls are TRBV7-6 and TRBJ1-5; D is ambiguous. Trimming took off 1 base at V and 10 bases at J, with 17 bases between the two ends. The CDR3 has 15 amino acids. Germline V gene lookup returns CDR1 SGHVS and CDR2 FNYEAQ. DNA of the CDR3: TGTGCCAGCAGCTTAGGGGGAGGGTCGGGGAGACCCCAGCATTTT. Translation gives CASSLGGGSGRPQHF.

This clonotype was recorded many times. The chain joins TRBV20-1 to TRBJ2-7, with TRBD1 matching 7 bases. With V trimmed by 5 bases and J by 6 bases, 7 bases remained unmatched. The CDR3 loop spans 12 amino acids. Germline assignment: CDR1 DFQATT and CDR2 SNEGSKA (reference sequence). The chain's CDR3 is CSAAGQESEQYF. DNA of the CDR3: TGCAGTGCTGCTGGACAGGAATCCGAGCAGTACTTC.

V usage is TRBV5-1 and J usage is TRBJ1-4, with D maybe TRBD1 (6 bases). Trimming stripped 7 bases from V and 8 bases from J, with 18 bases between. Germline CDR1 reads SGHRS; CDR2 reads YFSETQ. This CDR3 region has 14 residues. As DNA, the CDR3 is TGCGCCAGCCGCCCGGGGGCGGGAAGGGAAAAACTGTTTTTT. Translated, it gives CASRPGAGREKLFF.

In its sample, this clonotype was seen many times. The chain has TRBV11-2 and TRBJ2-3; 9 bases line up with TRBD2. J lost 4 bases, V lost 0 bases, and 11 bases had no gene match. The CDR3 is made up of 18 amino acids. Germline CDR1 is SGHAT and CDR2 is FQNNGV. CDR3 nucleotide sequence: TGTGCCAGCAGCTTAGATGGGCGTGGGACTAGCTGGGCAGATACGCAGTATTTT. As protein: CASSLDGRGTSWADTQYF.

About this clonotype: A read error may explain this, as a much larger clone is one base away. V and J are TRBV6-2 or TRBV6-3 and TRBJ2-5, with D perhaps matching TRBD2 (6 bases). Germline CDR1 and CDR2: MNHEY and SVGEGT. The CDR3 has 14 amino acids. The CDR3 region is CASIFGEDQETQSF. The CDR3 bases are TGTGCCAGCATTTTCGGGGAGGATCAAGAGACCCAGTCCTTC.

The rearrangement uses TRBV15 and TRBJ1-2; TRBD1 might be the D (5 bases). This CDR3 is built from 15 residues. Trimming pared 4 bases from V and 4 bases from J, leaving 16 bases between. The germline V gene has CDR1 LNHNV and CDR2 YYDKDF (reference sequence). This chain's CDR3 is CATSMTDPYFYGYTF. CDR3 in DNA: TGTGCCACCAGCATGACAGACCCCTACTTCTATGGCTACACCTTC. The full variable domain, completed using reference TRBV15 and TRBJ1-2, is DAMVIQNPRYQVTQFGKPVTLSCSQTLNHNVMYWYQQKSSQAPKLLFHYYDKDFNNEADTPDNFQSRRPNTSFCFLDIRSPGLGDTAMYLCATSMTDPYFYGYTFGSGTRLTVV.

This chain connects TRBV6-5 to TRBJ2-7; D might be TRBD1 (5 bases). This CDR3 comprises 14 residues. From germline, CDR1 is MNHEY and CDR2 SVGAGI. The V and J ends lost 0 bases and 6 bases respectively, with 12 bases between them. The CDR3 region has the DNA TGTGCCAGCAGTTACTCAGGGGAAAATTCCGAGCAGTACTTC. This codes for CASSYSGENSEQYF.

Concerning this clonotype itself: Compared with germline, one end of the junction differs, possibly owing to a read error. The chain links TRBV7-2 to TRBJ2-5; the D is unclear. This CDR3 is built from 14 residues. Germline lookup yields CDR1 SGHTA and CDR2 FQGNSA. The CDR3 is CASSSGLMGETQYF. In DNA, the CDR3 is TGTGCCAGTAGCTCAGGCCTCATGGGAGAGACCCAGTACTTC.

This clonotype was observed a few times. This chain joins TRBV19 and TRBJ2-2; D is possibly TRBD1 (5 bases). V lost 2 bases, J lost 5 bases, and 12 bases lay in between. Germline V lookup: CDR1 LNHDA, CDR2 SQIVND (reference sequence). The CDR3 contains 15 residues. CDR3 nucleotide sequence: TGTGCCAGTAGTATACAAGGACATACTACCGGGGAGCTGTTTTTT. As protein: CASSIQGHTTGELFF.

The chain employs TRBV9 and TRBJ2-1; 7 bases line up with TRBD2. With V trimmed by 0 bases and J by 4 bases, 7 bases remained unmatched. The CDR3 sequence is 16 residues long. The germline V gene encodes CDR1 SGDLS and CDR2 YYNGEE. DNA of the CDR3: TGTGCCAGCAGCGTAGACGGCGGGAGTGAGTACAATGAGCAGTTCTTC. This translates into CASSVDGGSEYNEQFF.

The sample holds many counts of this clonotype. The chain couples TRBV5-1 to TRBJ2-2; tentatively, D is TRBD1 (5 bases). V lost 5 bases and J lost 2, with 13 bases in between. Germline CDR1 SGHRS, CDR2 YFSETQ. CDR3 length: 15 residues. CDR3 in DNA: TGCGCCAGCAGTTCAGACAGCTATAACACCGGGGAGCTGTTTTTT. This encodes CASSSDSYNTGELFF.

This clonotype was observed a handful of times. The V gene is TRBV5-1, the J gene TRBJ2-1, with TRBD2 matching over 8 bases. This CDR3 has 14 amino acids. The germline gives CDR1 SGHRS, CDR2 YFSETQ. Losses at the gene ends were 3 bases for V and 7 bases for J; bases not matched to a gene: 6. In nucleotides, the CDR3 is TGCGCCAGCAGCTCCGGGACTAGTTTAAATGAGCAGTTCTTC. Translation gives CASSSGTSLNEQFF.

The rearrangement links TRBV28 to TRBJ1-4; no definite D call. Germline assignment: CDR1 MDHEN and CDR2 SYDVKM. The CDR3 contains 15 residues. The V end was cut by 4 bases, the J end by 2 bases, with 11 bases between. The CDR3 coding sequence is TGTGCCAGCAGTTCTTCAGTCTCGACTAATGAAAAACTGTTTTTT. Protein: CASSSSVSTNEKLFF.

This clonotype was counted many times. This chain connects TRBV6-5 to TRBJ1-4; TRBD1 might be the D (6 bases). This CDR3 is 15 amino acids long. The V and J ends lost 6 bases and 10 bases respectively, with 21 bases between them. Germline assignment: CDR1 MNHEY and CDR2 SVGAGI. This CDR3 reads CASSFSGTRGGKLFF. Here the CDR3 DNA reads TGTGCCAGCAGCTTCTCCGGCACCAGGGGAGGAAAACTGTTTTTT.

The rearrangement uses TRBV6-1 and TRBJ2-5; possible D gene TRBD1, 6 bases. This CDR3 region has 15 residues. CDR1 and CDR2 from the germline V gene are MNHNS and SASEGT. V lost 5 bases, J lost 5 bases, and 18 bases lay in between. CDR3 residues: CASSTPRQGYETQYF. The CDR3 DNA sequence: TGTGCCAGCAGTACCCCGCGGCAGGGGTATGAGACCCAGTACTTC.

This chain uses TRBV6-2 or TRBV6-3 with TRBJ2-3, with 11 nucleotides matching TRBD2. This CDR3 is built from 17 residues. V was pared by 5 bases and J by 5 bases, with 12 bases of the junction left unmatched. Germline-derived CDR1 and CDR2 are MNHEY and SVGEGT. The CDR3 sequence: CASSTALLAGERDTQYF. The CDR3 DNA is TGTGCCAGCAGTACTGCATTACTAGCGGGAGAAAGAGATACGCAGTATTTT.